This TCR beta chain was identified in a study of cytomegalovirus exposure and HLA in healthy donors. There are 14 residues in the CDR3. Trimming took off 3 bases at V and 5 bases at J, with 10 bases between the two ends. Germline V gene lookup returns CDR1 LNHDA and CDR2 SQIVND (reference sequence). With regard to this clone: The antigen remains undetermined.

Not recorded for this donor was the CMV serostatus. The PCR contained 60 Vbeta and 13 Jbeta primers. Profiled with immunoSEQ multiplex PCR; TCRdb holds only in-frame clones, not every one. The top ten clones hold approximately 1% of a sample with around 120,000 clones, around 83% of them seen once. Study-wide results and limits: As a later analysis showed, a missense DCLRE1C variant was linked to trimming of TCR beta V- and J-genes.

The chain carries TRBV19 and TRBJ1-4; D is unresolved. The sequenced material came from PBMCs. This TCR was sampled from a human donor in good health. Written as DNA, the CDR3 is TGTGCCAGTAGTATTTACGGTGTGAATGAAAAACTGTTTTTT. Its protein is CASSIYGVNEKLFF. Drawing the rest from reference TRBV19 and TRBJ1-4, the complete variable domain is DGGITQSPKYLFRKEGQNVTLSCEQNLNHDAMYWYRQDPGQGLRLIYYSQIVNDFQKGDIAEGYSVSREKKESFPLTVTSAQKNPTAFYLCASSIYGVNEKLFFGSGTQLSVL.